This TCR beta chain was identified in a study of cytomegalovirus exposure and HLA in healthy donors. This CDR3 spans 13 amino acids. V dropped 7 bases and J dropped 6; count of bases not matched to a gene: 10. Germline V CDR1 and CDR2: SQVTM, ANQGSEA. It was with 60 Vbeta and 13 Jbeta primers that the PCR ran. Libraries were prepared by immunoSEQ multiplex PCR; TCRdb keeps only in-frame clonotypes and omits some of them. The table shows 55,000 to 75,000 clones, with 62% occurring only once. The V and J genes are TRBV29-1 and TRBJ2-7; 9 nucleotides match TRBD1. The source of this sequence is a man under 40 in good health and CMV-seronegative. Material for sequencing was PBMCs. The CDR3 nucleotides read TGCAGCGCCCGCGGGACAGGGTCAGGCGAGCAGTACTTC. This codes for CSARGTGSGEQYF.